The clone carrying this TCR beta chain appeared once. The data originate from a study of shared T cell receptors in the human thymus. Germline CDR1 and CDR2: MDHEN and SYDVKM. The CDR3 has 21 amino acids. With V trimmed by 6 bases and J by 0 bases, 23 bases remained unmatched. Sequencing was performed with immunoSEQ multiplex PCR; in TCRdb, only in-frame clones are kept and a portion is missing. The sample consists of hundreds of thousands of clones, more than 75% of them appearing once. These data were also reused for a study on human thymus T cells. That work contributes: Thymus pieces cut out during corrective heart surgery were the tissue that was used.

The specimen sequenced was thymocytes. The V gene is TRBV28, the J gene TRBJ2-7, with 10 bases identical to TRBD2. This TCR was sampled from a boy under two years old with a congenital heart defect. CDR3 sequence: CASRRVLAGVSASGDSYEQYF. The CDR3 DNA sequence: TGTGCCAGCAGAAGGGTGCTAGCGGGAGTTTCGGCTTCGGGCGACTCCTACGAGCAGTACTTC.